This passage covers 7 T cell receptor beta chains from one sample sequenced in a study of Ad26.COV2.S vaccination and SARS-CoV-2 variants. This sample's treatment: some 19 received Ad26.COV2.S at low or high dose, single or two shots; roughly 5 received placebo; per-sample allocation not given. Specimens were obtained on day 63 following the first vaccine or placebo injection. TCRdb's copy holds only in-frame clones and misses some; the assay was immunoSEQ multiplex PCR. The data hold some 340,000 clones, with about 86% observed a single time. The specimen comprised peripheral blood, sampled in a trial of Ad26.COV2.S vaccine versus placebo. Source of these receptors: a person aged 18-60 years who received the Ad26.COV2.S COVID-19 vaccine or a placebo.

The rearrangement uses TRBV3-1 (or the pseudogene TRBV3-2) and TRBJ2-4; D not certain. Trimming cost V 7 bases and J 0 bases, with 22 bases left between them. The CDR3 is 18 residues long. The V gene's germline CDR1 is LGHDT and CDR2 YNNKEL (reference sequence). As DNA, the CDR3 is TGTGCCAGCAACGGATGTCATTTGCAACAGTCAGCCAAAAACATTCAGTACTTC. Translated, it gives CASNGCHLQQSAKNIQYF.

This clone was observed a single time. The chain joins TRBV9 to TRBJ2-1; 10 nucleotides line up with TRBD2. Trimming removed 0 bases from V and 0 bases from J; junction bases left unmatched: 9. The CDR3 is 19 amino acids. Looked up from germline, CDR1 is SGDLS and CDR2 is YYNGEE. The CDR3 coding sequence is TGTGCCAGCAGCGTAGGTGCTAGCGGGGGTTTTAGCTCCTACAATGAGCAGTTCTTC. This gives the protein CASSVGASGGFSSYNEQFF.

The chain has TRBV5-4 and TRBJ2-7, with D possibly matching TRBD2 (6 bases). V lost 2 bases and J 3 bases, leaving 15 bases between the germline ends. The V gene's germline CDR1 is SGHNT and CDR2 YYREEE (reference sequence). The CDR3 totals 15 residues. The CDR3 DNA reads TGTGCCAGCAGCTTCGGGGGTCTGAGGGGCTACGAGCAGTACTTC. It translates to CASSFGGLRGYEQYF.

V is TRBV27 and J is TRBJ1-2, with TRBD1 as a possible D gene (5 bases). This CDR3 comprises 15 residues. Germline values: CDR1 MNHEY, CDR2 SMNVEV (reference sequence). The germline V and J ends were trimmed by 6 bases and 5 bases, with 19 bases remaining between them. In DNA form, the CDR3 reads TGTGCCAGCAGAGATCCGGGACGTCTGTCTTATGGCTACACCTTC. Translated: CASRDPGRLSYGYTF.

V is TRBV6-2 or TRBV6-3 and J is TRBJ1-5; D might be TRBD1 (5 bases). Trimming took off 6 bases at V and 2 bases at J, with 17 bases between the two ends. The CDR3 is made up of 16 amino acids. Germline assignment: CDR1 MNHEY and CDR2 SVGEGT. The CDR3 sequence: CASSPQGGLRNQPQHF. As DNA, the CDR3 is TGTGCCAGCAGCCCTCAGGGAGGGCTTCGCAATCAGCCCCAGCATTTT.

Comment on this clone: Sequence at one end of the junction differs from germline and may be a read error. The rearrangement links TRBV10-2 to TRBJ1-3; D is undetermined. The germline V gene encodes CDR1 WSHSY and CDR2 SAAADI. The CDR3 totals 14 residues. The CDR3 region has the DNA TGCGCCAGCAGTGACAGCTTTCTTGGAAACGCCATATATTTT. This gives the protein CASSDSFLGNAIYF.

The CDR3 nucleotides are TGTGCCAGCAGCTTAGTCCAACATCTACAGGGGGCTACCAACACTGAAGCTTTCTTT. This sequence encodes CASSLVQHLQGATNTEAFF. The chain couples TRBV7-9 to TRBJ1-1; 9 bases map to TRBD1. V gave up 1 base and J gave up 2 bases; unmatched junction bases: 14. Germline V gives CDR1 SEHNR, CDR2 FQNEAQ (reference sequence). This CDR3 is 19 amino acids long.